This TCR beta chain was recovered during a study of blood T cell repertoires in COVID-19. Germline V gene lookup returns CDR1 ENHRY and CDR2 SYGVKD. This CDR3 is 15 amino acids long. The V segment lost 4 bases and the J segment 2 bases; nucleotides outside the gene matches: 6. Clones were sequenced by immunoSEQ multiplex PCR, and TCRdb holds only the in-frame ones, with some missing. The sample lists just over 300,000 clones, around 84% occurring once. The rearrangement uses TRBV10-3 and TRBJ2-3; TRBD1 matches 7 bases. The sample taken for sequencing was PBMCs or T cells enriched from blood (not recorded which). The source of this sequence is a man aged 25 to 40 who had recovered from COVID-19. The CDR3: CAISAEDRTTDTQYF. The CDR3 DNA sequence: TGTGCCATCAGTGCCGAGGACAGGACCACAGATACGCAGTATTTT.